Listed here is a single TCR beta chain. No cognate antigen has been identified for it. No per-base quality is available; no much larger clone lies one base away. Amplification of TCR beta CDR3 regions was carried out from RNA transcripts. The TCR CDR3 was subjected to a first round of RT-PCR using the HTBI primer set and the Qiagen OneStep RT-PCR kit. Libraries were constructed in a second round of multiplex PCR, after which size selection and purification were performed. Libraries were sequenced paired-end with 100 bp reads on an Illumina HiSeq2000. Regarding the original processing steps: SOAPnuke was used to process the raw data, removing reads that contained adapters or uncalled bases, had a mean Phred below 15, or lacked an exact match to the constant primer or identifier. COPE v1.2.5 was used to merge the high-quality paired reads, and each unique nucleotide sequence was defined as a clonotype. MiTCR v1.1 was used to align the clonotypes against IMGT TRBV, TRBD and TRBJ reference segments. The analysis was restricted to V-J combinations with a frequency above 0.0001, which together covered 98% to 99.2% of the repertoires. The TCS score was defined as F50 (clonal expansion) divided by E x V (chaos), with BLOSUM62-based TCRdist calculated between CDR3 peptides within each V-J. Welch's t-statistics and random forest reduced just over 500 V-J features to roughly 13, which were used in a naive Bayes classifier (R e1071). The Morisita-Horn index was used to measure how similar the thyroid and blood repertoires were. The public reads were reanalyzed by TCRdb: fastp trimming at Q25, MiXCR alignment, in-frame beta chains only. Each entry is one CDR3 protein sequence, shown with its most common DNA and genes. TCRdb's processing, not the authors', yielded these V and J calls. For this sample the table gives roughly 570,000 distinct CDR3 sequences, of which roughly 46% were detected only once. The ten biggest clones cover around 17% of the sample.

The data were taken from a study of T cells in Graves' hyperthyroidism and ophthalmopathy (dated by TCRdb to about 2019). In the study overall: TCR V-J signatures able to tell the groups apart were searched for in a discovery cohort of about a hundred patients, of whom around 43 had Graves' ophthalmopathy and around 57 had stable Graves' hyperthyroidism. Prospective prediction of ophthalmopathy was tested in an independent validation cohort consisting of fewer than 20 hyperthyroidism patients and approximately 16 patients who later progressed to ophthalmopathy. The 95 to 100 discovery patients were divided at random into training and test sets in a 7:3 ratio. In more than 5 Graves' hyperthyroidism patients, the study also compared T-cell repertoires from thyroid tissue with T-cell repertoires from blood. After sampling, hyperthyroidism patients received methimazole starting at 30 mg daily, and ophthalmopathy patients received high-dose intravenous methylprednisolone. The paper reports TCR Vbeta CDR3 sequencing of roughly 140 peripheral blood samples: some 41 ophthalmopathy, some 80 hyperthyroidism and approximately 17 progressor patients. The full study reports these points: In validation, the model predicted progression to ophthalmopathy with around 71% sensitivity and approximately 78% specificity, a median of roughly seven months before onset. A model built on a 13 V-J signature distinguished ophthalmopathy from stable hyperthyroidism, reaching around 90% sensitivity and 81% to 83% specificity in cross-validation and 80%/75% in testing. No statistical method was used to set the sample size in advance, and investigators knew the group allocation. Blood samples also contained most of the expanded thyroid clonotypes (frequency above 0.001), which suggests that blood repertoires may reflect thyroid immune responses.

Inclusive of the bounding cysteine and phenylalanine, the CDR3 is 13 residues long. CDR3 DNA only is kept here, 39 bases in frame from base 1. Clipping removes 1 base from V and 5 bases from J, with 5 as the unmatched junction base count. CDR1 and CDR2 (DFQATT, SNEGSKA) derive from the germline V gene (reference sequence). Any patient with an uncontrolled infection, another autoimmune disease, pregnancy or lactation was excluded. Diagnoses relied on clinical symptoms, serum thyroxine and TRAb, thyroid ultrasound and orbital computed tomography. Trizol reagent was used to extract total RNA, and RNA quality was then checked on an Agilent 2100 Bioanalyzer.

This sequence was found in an adult woman with Graves' disease, either hyperthyroidism or ophthalmopathy (not recorded which). This chain is built from TRBV20-1 and TRBJ2-7, with 7 bases matching TRBD1. The sample consisted of peripheral blood or thyroid tissue (not recorded which). CDR3 protein: CSARVTGRHEQYF. In nucleotide form, the sequence is TGCAGTGCTAGAGTGACAGGGAGACACGAGCAGTACTTC.